This T cell receptor beta chain emerged from a study of post-analysis software for immune sequencing data. Notes on the study in general: Same-batch samples co-clustered strongly by F measure. With TRBV5-6, TRBV5-1 and TRBV20-1 included, about five TRBV segments were more frequent in patients than in controls. Significantly decreased normalized Chao1 diversity was recorded for multiple sclerosis patients relative to controls.

Germline values: CDR1 SGHVS, CDR2 FQNEAQ. This CDR3 contains 15 residues. V trimming: 5 bases; J trimming: 8 bases; junction bases outside the gene matches: 12. Included in the TCR beta cDNA libraries were unique molecular identifiers. Starting from around 0.96 to 9.9 million T cells, the study yielded approximately 460,000 cDNA molecules. TCRdb itself ran the PCR reads through MiXCR, one entry per CDR3 protein. This sample carries some 450,000 distinct CDR3 sequences, roughly 46% of them seen once, and the ten largest clones take 12%. Comment on this clonotype: What it binds is not known.

This TCR came from a girl between 10 and 17 years old with multiple sclerosis. V usage is TRBV7-8 and J usage is TRBJ1-2; 9 nucleotides align to TRBD1. Sequencing was done on a sample of blood. CDR3 nucleotides: TGTGCCAGCAGCGTCGGGACAGGGAGTTTTAGCGGCTACACCTTC. Protein sequence: CASSVGTGSFSGYTF.